Each of the 23 T cell receptor beta chains below was sequenced from the same sample in a study of T cell responses to AZD1222 COVID-19 vaccine. Sequencing was performed with immunoSEQ multiplex PCR; in TCRdb, only in-frame clones are kept and a portion is missing. This sample yields around 80,000 clones, of which 90% are seen a single time; around 4.9% belongs to the top ten. The source material was peripheral blood, sampled on day 0 of AZD1222 vaccination. These receptors came from an adult in good health.

About this clone itself: The same CDR3 arises from other DNA sequences in this sample as well. The chain employs TRBV5-1 and TRBJ1-1; unclear D gene. Germline CDR1 is SGHRS and CDR2 is YFSETQ. The CDR3 totals 13 residues. V dropped 2 bases and J dropped 2 bases, with 7 bases sitting between them. For the CDR3, the DNA is TGCGCCAGCAGCTTTCGGGAAAACACTGAAGCTTTCTTT. Translation: CASSFRENTEAFF.

The chain has TRBV5-6 and TRBJ2-6; 12 positions match TRBD1. CDR1 and CDR2 (germline): SGHDT, YYEEEE. CDR3 length equals 18 residues. The J segment lost 2 bases and the V segment lost 3 bases, leaving 6 bases of the junction unmatched. The CDR3 coding sequence is TGTGCCAGCAGCTCGCCGGGACAGGGGGCGACTGGGGCCAACGTCCTGACTTTC. It is translated as CASSSPGQGATGANVLTF.

The chain couples TRBV10-3 to TRBJ1-1; 9 bases agree with TRBD1. The CDR3 length is 14 residues. Germline CDR1 reads ENHRY; CDR2 reads SYGVKD. Germline trimming cut 6 bases from V and 4 bases from J; bases unmatched to any gene: 6. The CDR3 spells CAISRDRVTTEAFF. The DNA for the CDR3 is TGTGCCATCAGCAGGGACAGGGTTACCACTGAAGCTTTCTTT.

The V and J genes are TRBV5-6 and TRBJ1-6; D remains unclear. The length of the CDR3 is 14 residues. V lost 2 bases, J lost 4 bases, and 7 bases lay in between. The germline CDR1 and CDR2 sequences are SGHDT and YYEEEE. CDR3 in amino acids: CASSLPQYNSPLHF. In nucleotides, the CDR3 is TGTGCCAGCAGCTTACCCCAGTATAATTCACCCCTCCACTTT.

The chain couples TRBV11-2 to TRBJ2-7, with D maybe TRBD1 (6 bases). The germline gives CDR1 SGHAT, CDR2 FQNNGV. The CDR3 sequence is 14 residues long. V lost 6 bases to trimming and J lost 2 bases, with 14 bases between them. CDR3 nucleotides: TGTGCCAGCAGACCGTGGGGACACACCTACGAGCAGTACTTC. Translating gives CASRPWGHTYEQYF. The whole variable domain, remainder taken from reference TRBV11-2 and TRBJ2-7, is EAGVAQSPRYKIIEKRQSVAFWCNPISGHATLYWYQQILGQGPKLLIQFQNNGVVDDSQLPKDRFSAERLKGVDSTLKIQPAKLEDSAVYLCASRPWGHTYEQYFGPGTRLTVT.

The rearrangement links TRBV15 to TRBJ1-1; no firm D call. The germline gives CDR1 LNHNV, CDR2 YYDKDF (reference sequence). The CDR3 runs 13 residues. V lost 0 bases and J lost 5, with 7 bases in between. In nucleotides, the CDR3 is TGTGCCACCAGCAGAGATAAGTATACTGAAGCTTTCTTT. Translated: CATSRDKYTEAFF.

CDR3 sequence reads: CASSFPYGYTF. The CDR3, as DNA: TGTGCCAGCAGTTTCCCCTATGGCTACACCTTC. The chain employs TRBV28 and TRBJ1-2; D unclear. CDR1 and CDR2 from the germline V gene are MDHEN and SYDVKM. The CDR3 runs 11 residues. V was shortened by 3 bases and J by 4 bases, with 3 bases between the two germline ends.

This chain connects TRBV28 to TRBJ1-5; D is perhaps TRBD1 (6 bases). CDR3 length equals 14 residues. Germline-derived CDR1 and CDR2 are MDHEN and SYDVKM. V shed 6 bases and J shed 4 bases, with 13 bases lying between them. CDR3 coding DNA: TGTGCCAGCAGCTCCGTAGGGGGGAATCAGCCCCAGCATTTT. Amino acids: CASSSVGGNQPQHF.

This rearrangement joins TRBV28 to TRBJ1-2; D call uncertain. In germline, CDR1 is MDHEN, CDR2 SYDVKM. Between the trimmed V and J ends, which lost 5 bases and 0 bases, there was a span of 10 bases. The CDR3 sequence is 14 residues long. CDR3: CASSIPLTNYGYTF. The CDR3 DNA sequence: TGTGCCAGCAGTATCCCACTGACTAACTATGGCTACACCTTC.

The rearrangement joins TRBV19 to TRBJ2-1, with D perhaps matching TRBD1 (5 bases). Trimming pared 2 bases from V and 8 bases from J, leaving 7 bases between. The germline gives CDR1 LNHDA, CDR2 SQIVND (reference sequence). This CDR3 is built from 12 residues. The CDR3 protein is CASSIQGYEQFF. The CDR3 bases are TGTGCCAGTAGTATACAGGGCTATGAGCAGTTCTTC. Filled out from reference TRBV19 and TRBJ2-1, the complete variable domain reads DGGITQSPKYLFRKEGQNVTLSCEQNLNHDAMYWYRQDPGQGLRLIYYSQIVNDFQKGDIAEGYSVSREKKESFPLTVTSAQKNPTAFYLCASSIQGYEQFFGPGTRLTVL.

The rearrangement joins TRBV5-1 to TRBJ2-5, with 10 nucleotides matching TRBD2. The length of the CDR3 is 15 residues. The germline gives CDR1 SGHRS, CDR2 YFSETQ. The J segment lost 4 bases and the V segment lost 5 bases, leaving 8 bases of the junction unmatched. Written as DNA, the CDR3 is TGCGCCAGCAGTACGAGCGGGGGGGCCGCAGAGACCCAGTACTTC. Translation gives CASSTSGGAAETQYF.

V is TRBV7-9 and J is TRBJ2-6; D is perhaps TRBD1 (6 bases). Trimming removed 5 bases from V and 0 bases from J, with 8 bases in between. The CDR3 has 15 amino acids. Per germline, CDR1 SEHNR and CDR2 FQNEAQ (reference sequence). CDR3 in amino acids: CASSPRGSGANVLTF. The CDR3 DNA reads as TGTGCCAGCAGCCCCAGGGGCTCTGGGGCCAACGTCCTGACTTTC. Using reference TRBV7-9 and TRBJ2-6 for the parts outside the CDR3, the full variable domain is DTGVSQNPRHKITKRGQNVTFRCDPISEHNRLYWYRQTLGQGPEFLTYFQNEAQLEKSRLLSDRFSAERPKGSFSTLEIQRTEQGDSAMYLCASSPRGSGANVLTFGAGSRLTVL.

A few counts support this clone. The CDR3 loop reads CASSEASGGPGELFF. The CDR3 DNA follows: TGTGCCAGCAGTGAAGCTAGCGGGGGGCCCGGGGAGCTGTTTTTT. The gene calls are TRBV6-1 and TRBJ2-2, with 10 bases fitting TRBD2. This CDR3 comprises 15 residues. Germline values: CDR1 MNHNS, CDR2 SASEGT. With 0 bases clipped from V and 6 bases from J, the junction kept 1 base outside the gene matches.

This chain connects TRBV7-9 to TRBJ1-2, with unresolved D. Trimming pared 5 bases from V and 2 bases from J, leaving 9 bases between. The CDR3 covers 13 residues. Germline V gene lookup returns CDR1 SEHNR and CDR2 FQNEAQ (reference sequence). CDR3 protein: CASSGEMNYGYTF. DNA for the CDR3: TGTGCCAGCAGCGGCGAGATGAACTATGGCTACACCTTC.

This sequence joins TRBV28 and TRBJ1-2, with 7 bases matching TRBD1. The CDR3 spans 14 residues. In germline, CDR1 is MDHEN, CDR2 SYDVKM. The V segment lost 6 bases and the J segment 5 bases; nucleotides outside the gene matches: 9. This CDR3 is CASSTLPGQYGYTF. The CDR3 nucleotides are TGTGCCAGCAGCACTCTCCCGGGACAGTATGGCTACACCTTC.

The CDR3 nucleotides are TGTGCCAGCAGGGTGGGGGCAGGGAGCAATCAGCCCCAGCATTTT. Residues: CASRVGAGSNQPQHF. The rearrangement uses TRBV7-2 and TRBJ1-5; TRBD1 might be the D (6 bases). The V end was cut by 6 bases, the J end by 1 base, with 13 bases between. Germline-derived CDR1 and CDR2 are SGHTA and FQGNSA. The CDR3 runs 15 residues.

This chain uses TRBV30 with TRBJ1-6; D remains unclear. Between the trimmed V and J ends, which lost 4 bases and 9 bases, there was a span of 13 bases. Germline CDR1 GTSNPN, CDR2 SVGIG (reference sequence). The CDR3 runs 13 residues. CDR3 in amino acids: CAWKTTTGSPLHF. The CDR3 coding sequence is TGTGCCTGGAAGACGACGACGGGTTCACCCCTCCACTTT. Based on the CDR3 plus reference TRBV30 and TRBJ1-6, the full variable domain is SQTIHQWPATLVQPVGSPLSLECTVEGTSNPNLYWYRQAAGRGLQLLFYSVGIGQISSEVPQNLSASRPQDRQFILSSKKLLLSDSGFYLCAWKTTTGSPLHFGNGTRLTVT.

The V call is TRBV2, the J call TRBJ2-2; D may be TRBD1 (5 bases). The V gene's germline CDR1 is SNHLY and CDR2 FYNNEI. V lost 6 bases and J 5 bases, leaving 13 bases between the germline ends. The CDR3 length is 14 residues. DNA of the CDR3: TGTGCCAGCAGGGGCAGGGATGTAACCGGGGAGCTGTTTTTT. Translation: CASRGRDVTGELFF.

The chain couples TRBV19 to TRBJ2-7, with D possibly matching TRBD2 (5 bases). Germline CDR1 LNHDA, CDR2 SQIVND (reference sequence). The CDR3 consists of 14 residues. Trimming took 2 bases from V and 0 from J, leaving 8 bases between them. The CDR3 loop reads CASSITGSSYEQYF. CDR3 bases: TGTGCCAGTAGTATAACGGGAAGCTCCTACGAGCAGTACTTC.

This chain links TRBV30 with TRBJ2-1; D remains unclear. The CDR3 totals 14 residues. Per the germline V gene, CDR1 is GTSNPN and CDR2 is SVGIG (reference sequence). V lost 7 bases and J lost 0, with 13 bases in between. CDR3 sequence (DNA): TGTGCCTCTTCTCGTTCTTACTCCTACAATGAGCAGTTCTTC. Translated, it gives CASSRSYSYNEQFF.

The rearrangement links TRBV29-1 to TRBJ1-6; 7 bases fit TRBD1. The CDR3 extends over 13 amino acids. The trim removed 7 bases at V and 6 bases at J, leaving 6 bases unmatched. The germline V gene encodes CDR1 SQVTM and CDR2 ANQGSEA. The CDR3 spells CSAGQSLNSPLHF. The CDR3 region has the DNA TGCAGCGCGGGACAGTCCCTTAATTCACCCCTCCACTTT. Supplemented by reference TRBV29-1 and TRBJ1-6, the full variable domain reads SAVISQKPSRDICQRGTSLTIQCQVDSQVTMMFWYRQQPGQSLTLIATANQGSEATYESGFVIDKFPISRPNLTFSTLTVSNMSPEDSSIYLCSAGQSLNSPLHFGNGTRLTVT.

J is TRBJ1-5 and V is TRBV19; 11 positions match TRBD1. Looked up from germline, CDR1 is LNHDA and CDR2 is SQIVND (reference sequence). The ends lost 7 bases at V and 6 bases at J; junction bases unmatched: 8. The length of the CDR3 is 15 residues. This CDR3 is CASTPGQGVSQPQHF. The CDR3 DNA follows: TGTGCCAGTACCCCGGGACAGGGGGTGAGTCAGCCCCAGCATTTT.

The CDR3 sequence: CASSGTGPPLEKQYF. CDR3 in DNA: TGTGCCAGCAGTGGGACAGGGCCCCCTCTTGAGAAGCAGTACTTC. The chain is built from TRBV3-1 (or the pseudogene TRBV3-2) and TRBJ2-7, with TRBD1 matching 9 bases. The CDR3 runs to 15 residues. The J segment lost 8 bases and the V segment lost 6 bases, leaving 14 bases of the junction unmatched. Germline CDR1 LGHDT, CDR2 YNNKEL (reference sequence).